The clone carrying this T cell receptor (beta chain) was recorded many times. What it recognizes is unknown. From the PCR reads, TCRdb called clonotypes with MiXCR, one entry per CDR3 protein. Of about 640,000 distinct CDR3 sequences in the sample, about 20% were seen once. This sample is part of a study of molecular identifiers for immune sequencing clone quantification. Looking at the study overall: Replicate RNA came from about 20,000 or 100,000 naive CD8 cells and was split five ways, and four parts were sequenced. Study-level points and caveats: Clones that had above 20 RNA copies took up over 99% of effector molecules but under 1% in naive cells.

When naive CD8 T cells were sorted, they were gated as CD8+CD4-CCR7+CD45RA+. CDR1 and CDR2 (germline): ENHRY, SYGVKD. Unmatched junction bases numbered 7, after V lost 3 bases and J lost 2 bases. CDR3 length equals 17 residues. The sequence derives from a human donor in good health. Some libraries in this study had Jurkat cell RNA spiked in. The rearrangement joins TRBV10-3 to TRBJ2-7; the match to TRBD2 covers 13 bases. Sequenced material: naive CD8+ T cells from blood, with Jurkat cell RNA spiked in. Subset specified: FACS-sorted CD8+CD4-CCR7+CD45RA+ naive T cells. DNA for the CDR3: TGTGCCATCAGTGACTGGACTAGCGGGGGTCGGACCTACGAGCAGTACTTC. This sequence encodes CAISDWTSGGRTYEQYF.